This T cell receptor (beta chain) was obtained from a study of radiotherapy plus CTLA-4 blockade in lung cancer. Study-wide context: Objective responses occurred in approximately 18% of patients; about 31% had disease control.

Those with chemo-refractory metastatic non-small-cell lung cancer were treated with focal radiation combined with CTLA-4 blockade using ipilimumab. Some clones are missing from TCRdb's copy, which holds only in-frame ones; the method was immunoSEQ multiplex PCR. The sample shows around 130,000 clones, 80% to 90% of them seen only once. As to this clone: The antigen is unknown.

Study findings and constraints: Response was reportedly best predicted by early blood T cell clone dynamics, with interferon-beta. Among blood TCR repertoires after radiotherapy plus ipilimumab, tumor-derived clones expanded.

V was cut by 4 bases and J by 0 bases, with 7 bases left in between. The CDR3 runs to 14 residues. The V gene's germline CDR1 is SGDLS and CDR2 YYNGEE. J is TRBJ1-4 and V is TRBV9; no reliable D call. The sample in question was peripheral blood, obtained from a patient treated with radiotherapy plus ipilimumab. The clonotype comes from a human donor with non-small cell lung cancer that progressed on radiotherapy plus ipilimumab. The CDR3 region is CASSPISTNEKLFF. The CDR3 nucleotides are TGTGCCAGCAGCCCCATTTCAACTAATGAAAAACTGTTTTTT. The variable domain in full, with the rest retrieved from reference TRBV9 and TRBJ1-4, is DSGVTQTPKHLITATGQRVTLRCSPRSGDLSVYWYQQSLDQGLQFLIQYYNGEERAKGNILERFSAQQFPDLHSELNLSSLELGDSALYFCASSPISTNEKLFFGSGTQLSVL.